Below, one T cell receptor (beta chain) is given with its context. The germline V and J ends were trimmed by 1 base and 3 bases, with 7 bases remaining between them. The CDR3 extends over 14 amino acids. Germline lookup yields CDR1 SGHAT and CDR2 FQNNGV. The sample comes from a study of technical replicates of blood from several donors. This table comes from immunoSEQ multiplex PCR, and its TCRdb copy is limited to in-frame clones, with some not included. The sample holds fewer than 100,000 clones, about 94% seen once. The sequenced sample consisted of T cells isolated from PBMCs. The origin of this receptor is a human donor in good health. The chain recombines TRBV11-2 with TRBJ1-3; maybe TRBD1 (6 bases). CDR3 DNA sequence: TGTGCCAGCAGCTTAGGACAGGTTGGAAACACCATATATTTT. This encodes CASSLGQVGNTIYF.